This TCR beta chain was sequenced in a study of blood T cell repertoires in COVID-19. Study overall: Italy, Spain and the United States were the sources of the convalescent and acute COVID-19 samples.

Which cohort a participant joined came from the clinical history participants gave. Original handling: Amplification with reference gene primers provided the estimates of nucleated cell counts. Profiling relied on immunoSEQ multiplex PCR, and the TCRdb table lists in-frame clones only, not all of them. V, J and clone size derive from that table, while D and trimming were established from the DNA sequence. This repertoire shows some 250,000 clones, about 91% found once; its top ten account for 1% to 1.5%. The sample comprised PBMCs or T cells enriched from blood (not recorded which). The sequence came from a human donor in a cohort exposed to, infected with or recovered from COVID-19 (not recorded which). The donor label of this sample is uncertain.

CDR3: CASSTGGDGWTEAFF. The CDR3 DNA reads as TGTGCCAGCAGCACTGGGGGGGACGGGTGGACTGAAGCTTTCTTT. The rearrangement joins TRBV6-5 to TRBJ1-1; D is possibly TRBD1 (5 bases). The CDR3 covers 15 residues. V lost 6 bases and J 5 bases, leaving 19 bases between the germline ends. Germline values: CDR1 MNHEY, CDR2 SVGAGI.